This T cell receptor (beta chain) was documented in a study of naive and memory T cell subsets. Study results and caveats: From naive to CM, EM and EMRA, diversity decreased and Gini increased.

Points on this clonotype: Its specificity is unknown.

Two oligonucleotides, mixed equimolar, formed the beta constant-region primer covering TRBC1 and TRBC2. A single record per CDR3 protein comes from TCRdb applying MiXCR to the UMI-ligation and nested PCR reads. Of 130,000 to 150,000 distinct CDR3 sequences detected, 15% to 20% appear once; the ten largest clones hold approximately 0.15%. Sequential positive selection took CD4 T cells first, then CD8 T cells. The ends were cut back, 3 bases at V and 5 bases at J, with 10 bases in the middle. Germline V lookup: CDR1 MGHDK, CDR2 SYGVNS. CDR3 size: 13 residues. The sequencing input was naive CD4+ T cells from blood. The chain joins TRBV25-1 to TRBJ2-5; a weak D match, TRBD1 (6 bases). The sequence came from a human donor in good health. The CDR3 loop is CASSEGRGETQYF. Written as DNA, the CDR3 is TGTGCCAGCAGTGAGGGCAGGGGTGAGACCCAGTACTTC.